A selection of T cell receptor beta chains follows, all from one sample in a study of blood T cell repertoires in COVID-19. Method: immunoSEQ multiplex PCR; TCRdb's copy keeps in-frame clones and lacks some. Counted here are a few hundred thousand clones, 80% to 90% occurring once; the ten biggest clones make up 1.1%. What was sequenced was PBMCs or T cells enriched from blood (not recorded which). All receptors derive from a young man who had recovered from COVID-19. CDR3s include the opening cysteine and the closing phenylalanine or tryptophan. A D gene is named only where the DNA matches it firmly. Clone size is shown for a subset of rows, as once, few, many or a class of expanded clone.

j_gene: TRBJ1-2
abundance: .
d_gene: .
v_gene: TRBV5-5
CDR3aa: CASSPGGSNYGYTF
CDR3nt: TGTGCCAGCAGCCCCGGGGGTTCTAACTATGGCTACACCTTC

j_gene: TRBJ2-2
abundance: few
d_gene: TRBD2
v_gene: TRBV4-1
CDR3aa: CASSQDPVTSGSVFTGELFF
CDR3nt: TGCGCCAGCAGCCAAGATCCCGTGACTAGCGGGAGCGTTTTCACCGGGGAGCTGTTTTTT

j_gene: TRBJ2-1
abundance: .
d_gene: TRBD1
v_gene: TRBV24-1
CDR3aa: CATSGGTGGYNEQFF
CDR3nt: TGTGCCACCAGTGGCGGGACAGGGGGATACAATGAGCAGTTCTTC

j_gene: TRBJ2-3
abundance: .
d_gene: .
v_gene: TRBV29-1
CDR3aa: CSVLGGSRYTDTQYF
CDR3nt: TGCAGCGTCCTTGGGGGGAGCCGATACACAGATACGCAGTATTTT

j_gene: TRBJ1-4
abundance: .
d_gene: TRBD1
v_gene: TRBV5-1
CDR3aa: CASSLTGVTNEKLFF
CDR3nt: TGCGCCAGCAGCTTAACAGGGGTCACTAATGAAAAACTGTTTTTT

j_gene: TRBJ2-5
abundance: once
d_gene: .
v_gene: TRBV25-1
CDR3aa: CASSKSGESYQETQYF
CDR3nt: TGTGCCAGCAGTAAGTCGGGGGAGTCGTACCAAGAGACCCAGTACTTC

j_gene: TRBJ2-1
abundance: .
d_gene: TRBD2
v_gene: TRBV18
CDR3aa: CASSPSSGNYEQFF
CDR3nt: TGTGCCAGCTCACCTTCCAGCGGGAACTATGAGCAGTTCTTC

j_gene: TRBJ2-2
abundance: .
d_gene: .
v_gene: TRBV3-1/TRBV3-2
CDR3aa: CASSQETPGELFF
CDR3nt: TGTGCCAGCAGCCAAGAAACTCCCGGGGAGCTGTTTTTT

j_gene: TRBJ1-5
abundance: .
d_gene: .
v_gene: TRBV5-6
CDR3aa: CASSLQGSWSNQPQHF
CDR3nt: TGTGCCAGCAGCTTACAGGGTAGTTGGAGCAATCAGCCCCAGCATTTT

j_gene: TRBJ2-7
abundance: .
d_gene: .
v_gene: TRBV2
CDR3aa: CASSEVLAYEQYF
CDR3nt: TGTGCCAGCAGTGAGGTGCTAGCCTACGAGCAGTACTTC

j_gene: TRBJ2-7
abundance: .
d_gene: TRBD2
v_gene: TRBV7-7
CDR3aa: CASSLAAGYEQYF
CDR3nt: TGTGCTAGCAGCTTAGCAGCGGGGTACGAGCAGTACTTC